The following is a TCR beta chain sequence with its context. Its target is unknown. Clones were read by immunoSEQ multiplex PCR, and TCRdb kept only the in-frame ones, dropping some. The table includes roughly 6,800 clones, 71% detected once. The V and J ends lost 4 bases and 2 bases respectively, with 9 bases between them. Germline V gene lookup returns CDR1 GTSNPN and CDR2 SVGIG (reference sequence). This CDR3 comprises 13 residues. The data derive from a study of chemoradiotherapy in HPV16-positive cancers. Overall study results and limits: Candidate HPV-specific clones and E7-related TCR motifs grew in tumor during treatment.

The chain employs TRBV30 and TRBJ1-3; possibly TRBD1 for D (5 bases). The source material was tumor tissue, sampled from a patient who underwent chemoradiotherapy. This clonotype was obtained from a human donor with HPV-associated anogenital cancer. The CDR3 loop is CAWKAGAGNTIYF. The CDR3 region has the DNA TGTGCCTGGAAAGCGGGGGCTGGAAACACCATATATTTT.